This is a list of T cell receptor beta chains from one sample in a study of T cell changes during pregnancy in multiple sclerosis. TCRdb's copy holds only in-frame clones and misses some; the assay was immunoSEQ multiplex PCR. The sample includes approximately 90,000 clones, under 95% of them seen just once. The starting material was peripheral blood, obtained before pregnancy. The receptors stem from a female donor with multiple sclerosis, enrolled in a pregnancy study. The CDR3 runs from the conserved cysteine through the conserved F or W. Fields, in order: J gene, clone size, D gene, V gene, CDR3 DNA, CDR3 protein. The D gene is left open where the match is weak. Rows give clone size only sometimes, using once, few, many, or a class for an expanded clone.

j_gene: TRBJ2-7; abundance: -; d_gene: -; v_gene: TRBV7-8; CDR3nt: TGTGCCAGCAGCCCACGGACATTTTACGAGCAGTACTTC; CDR3aa: CASSPRTFYEQYF
j_gene: TRBJ2-3; abundance: -; d_gene: TRBD2; v_gene: TRBV5-5; CDR3nt: TGTGCCAGCAGCCCCCGCCTAGCGGGGGGGGGAGATACGCAGTATTTT; CDR3aa: CASSPRLAGGGDTQYF
j_gene: TRBJ2-1; abundance: -; d_gene: TRBD2; v_gene: TRBV7-9; CDR3nt: TGTGCCAGCAGCTTTCGAATTACTACTAGCGGGAGGGCGAATGAGCAGTTCTTC; CDR3aa: CASSFRITTSGRANEQFF
j_gene: TRBJ2-5; abundance: -; d_gene: TRBD2; v_gene: TRBV19; CDR3nt: TGTGCCAGTAGTAGGTACCTAGCGGGGGCAGGAGAGACCCAGTACTTC; CDR3aa: CASSRYLAGAGETQYF
j_gene: TRBJ2-4; abundance: -; d_gene: -; v_gene: TRBV5-1; CDR3nt: TGCGCCAGCAGGTTGTACAGAGAAAACATTCAGTACTTC; CDR3aa: CASRLYRENIQYF
j_gene: TRBJ2-1; abundance: -; d_gene: TRBD1; v_gene: TRBV7-3; CDR3nt: TGTGCCAGCAGCTCGGGACAGTCGTACAATGAGCAGTTCTTC; CDR3aa: CASSSGQSYNEQFF
j_gene: TRBJ2-2; abundance: -; d_gene: TRBD1; v_gene: TRBV2; CDR3nt: TGTGCCAGCACCGAAGTCCCCCGGGACAGGCACACCGGGGAGCTGTTTTTT; CDR3aa: CASTEVPRDRHTGELFF
j_gene: TRBJ1-2; abundance: -; d_gene: -; v_gene: TRBV7-9; CDR3nt: TGTGCCAGCAGCGTTCTACAGGGCGGCGGCTATGGCTACACCTTC; CDR3aa: CASSVLQGGGYGYTF
j_gene: TRBJ2-7; abundance: -; d_gene: -; v_gene: TRBV4-2; CDR3nt: TGTGCCAGCAGCCCCCTGTTTGGGCAGGAATGGAGGAGCTCCTACGAGCAGTACTTC; CDR3aa: CASSPLFGQEWRSSYEQYF
j_gene: TRBJ2-1; abundance: -; d_gene: -; v_gene: TRBV19; CDR3nt: TGTGCCAGTAGTACCCAGGGCCCCTACAATGAGCAGTTCTTC; CDR3aa: CASSTQGPYNEQFF
j_gene: TRBJ2-3; abundance: many; d_gene: -; v_gene: TRBV4-1; CDR3nt: TGCGCCAGCAGCCTACCAGGGACAGATACGCAGTATTTT; CDR3aa: CASSLPGTDTQYF
j_gene: TRBJ2-5; abundance: -; d_gene: TRBD2; v_gene: TRBV9; CDR3nt: TGTGCCAGCAGCGAGACTAGCGGGGGGGAAGAGACCCAGTACTTC; CDR3aa: CASSETSGGEETQYF
j_gene: TRBJ2-7; abundance: -; d_gene: TRBD1; v_gene: TRBV5-1; CDR3nt: TGCGCCAGCAGCACGGGACAGGGGATGGACGAGCAGTACTTC; CDR3aa: CASSTGQGMDEQYF
j_gene: TRBJ1-1; abundance: -; d_gene: -; v_gene: TRBV2; CDR3nt: TGTGCCTTTCGGGAGGGCACCTCAATGAACACTGAAGCTTTCTTT; CDR3aa: CAFREGTSMNTEAFF
j_gene: TRBJ2-1; abundance: -; d_gene: TRBD1; v_gene: TRBV7-6; CDR3nt: TGTGCCAGCAGCTTAGATGGACAGGGTATTGGGTTCTTC; CDR3aa: CASSLDGQGIGFF